This TCR beta chain was recorded in a study of molecular identifiers for immune sequencing clone quantification. Remarks on this clonotype: Antigen unknown.

Study-wide points: Under 1% of molecules in naive cells, but over 98% of effector molecules, belonged to clones above 20 RNA copies. Among 800,000 to 1,000,000 naive cells, as was reported, spiked Jurkat TCR RNA from one cell was detectable.

V was pared by 0 bases and J by 2 bases, with 11 bases between. The CDR3 runs to 15 residues. The germline gives CDR1 MNHEY, CDR2 SVGEGT. TCRdb passed the PCR reads through MiXCR, listing each CDR3 protein once. The profile shows about 640,000 distinct CDR3 sequences, 20% of them singletons. Naive CD8 T cells were sorted, and the gate applied was CD8+CD4-CCR7+CD45RA+. This rearrangement joins TRBV6-2 or TRBV6-3 to TRBJ2-7; TRBD2 might be the D (5 bases). The TCR comes from a human donor in good health. Some libraries in this study had Jurkat cell RNA spiked in. The sample was naive CD8+ T cells from blood, with Jurkat cell RNA spiked in. Stated subset: FACS-sorted CD8+CD4-CCR7+CD45RA+ naive T cells. The CDR3 region has the DNA TGTGCCAGCAGTTACTCGGCGGGTTTCACCTACGAGCAGTACTTC. This translates into CASSYSAGFTYEQYF.